Given below is one T cell receptor (beta chain) in context. In donors with ophthalmopathy, activity was moderate-to-severe, with CAS ≥3, NOSPECS ≥4 and duration under 3 months. The sample belongs to a study of Graves' ophthalmopathy and Graves' hyperthyroidism. Study-level information: Blood was drawn at initial diagnosis, before any treatment.

RNA transcripts yielded amplified TCR beta CDR3 regions. The library came from an HTBI-primed first-round RT-PCR and a second-round multiplex PCR. TCRdb recomputed calls from the multiplex PCR reads with MiXCR, one row per CDR3 protein. Among 600,000 to 950,000 distinct CDR3 sequences, 35% to 50% were seen once, and the ten largest hold roughly 45%. This CDR3 contains 13 residues. CDR1 is LGHDT and CDR2 is YNNKEL in the germline V gene (reference sequence). V was cut by 4 bases and J by 5 bases, with 12 bases left in between. V is TRBV3-1 and J is TRBJ2-7; D is undetermined. Sequencing was done on a sample of peripheral blood. The TCR originated in an adult man with Graves' ophthalmopathy. CDR3 nucleotides: TGTGCCAGCAGCCTCGGTCCCCTTGACGAGCAGTACTTC. It yields the protein CASSLGPLDEQYF.